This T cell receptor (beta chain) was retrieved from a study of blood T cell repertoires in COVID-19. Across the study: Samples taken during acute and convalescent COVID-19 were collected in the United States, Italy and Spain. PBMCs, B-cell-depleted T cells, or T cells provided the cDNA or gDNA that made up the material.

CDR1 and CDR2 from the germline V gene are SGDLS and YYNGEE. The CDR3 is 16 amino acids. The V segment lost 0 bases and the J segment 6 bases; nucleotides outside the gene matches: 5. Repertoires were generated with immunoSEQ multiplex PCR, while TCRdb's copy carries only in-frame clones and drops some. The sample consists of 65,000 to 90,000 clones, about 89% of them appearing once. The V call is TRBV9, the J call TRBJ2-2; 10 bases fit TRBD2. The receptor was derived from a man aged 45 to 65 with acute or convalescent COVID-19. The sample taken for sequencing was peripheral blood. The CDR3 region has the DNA TGTGCCAGCAGCGTAGGCGCTAGCGGGGGAGCCGGGGAGCTGTTTTTT. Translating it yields CASSVGASGGAGELFF.